This T cell receptor (beta chain) was documented in a study of monozygotic twins with inflammatory bowel disease (dated by TCRdb to between 2019 and 2020). A note on the overall study: The full study comprised around 28 monozygotic twin pairs: nine German pairs (four IBD-concordant, five IBD-discordant) and 19 IBD-discordant Danish pairs. Disease-associated traits were sought mainly through comparisons between IBD patients and their genetically identical healthy co-twins within discordant pairs. Each individual had, on average, about 151 000 unique TCRalpha sequences and 181 000 unique TCRbeta sequences available for analysis. What the authors observed across the whole study: A decrease in TCRbeta repertoire diversity, as measured by inverse Simpson index, was observed in IBD patients compared with their healthy co-twins. IBD patients shared fewer clonotypes with other individuals than healthy twins did, most markedly in patients showing signs of disease activity. No difference in repertoire similarity was observed between concordant and discordant twins, possibly owing to limited statistical power. No single strong signal or clonotype linked to IBD turned up in the results, so the idea that one exists was not supported. Different T cell subtypes could not be distinguished in the analysis. Background noise and inter-individual variability may have been introduced into the repertoires by the differing immunosuppressive treatments among patients.

Library preparation used 5' RACE. Preparation of each TCR library used around 3.5 ug of total RNA. cDNA was synthesized with SMARTScribe reverse transcriptase in eight separate reactions per sample. During cDNA synthesis, unique molecular identifiers containing a 6-nucleotide sample barcode were introduced by template switching. Amplification of TCRalpha and TCRbeta cDNA involved two nested PCRs of roughly 17 and 9 cycles, and each PCR was followed by bead purification. Before amplification, the cDNA was treated with uracil DNA-glycosylase and purified using the QIAquick PCR purification kit. The second PCR added Illumina TruSeq-compatible adapters along with sample-specific barcodes. Library quality and concentration were checked on TapeStation and Qubit, and libraries were pooled at about 5 ng each. Pooled libraries were sequenced on an Illumina HiSeq2500 single-index Rapid Run with 2 x 100 bp reads and custom sequencing primers. The source study handled its data this way. PCR and sequencing errors were corrected by UMI-based consensus assembly using MiGEC version 1.2.6. MiXCR version 2.1.1 was used to carry out V(D)J alignment, clonotype assembly and CDR3 extraction. Gene usage, clonotype sharing and MAIT/NKT TCR abundance were normalised by analysing the top 1000, 10 000 and 20 000 clonotypes per sample. Diversity was computed as the inverse Simpson index with the vegan R package after downsampling to 27 000 UMIs. Paired Mann-Whitney U tests were applied to discordant twin pairs, and Benjamini-Hochberg correction was used for multiple testing. Reprocessed by TCRdb, the reads give a single entry per CDR3 protein sequence, without DNA. The V and J calls reflect TCRdb's pipeline rather than the authors' work. The table for this sample shows approximately 330,000 distinct CDR3 sequences. The top ten constitute approximately 2% of the sample.

From each donor, a roughly 2.3 ml peripheral blood sample was collected into PAXgene tubes and stored at -80 degrees C. Total RNA was isolated from whole blood with the PAXgene blood miRNA kit on an automated QIAcube, without T cell sorting. Deep TCRalpha and TCRbeta repertoire profiling with unique molecular barcoding was performed on peripheral blood of monozygotic twin pairs concordant or discordant for inflammatory bowel disease. Smoking habits were recorded for all twin pairs, and each individual was classified as a current, former or never smoker. Regarding this clonotype: Its target antigen remains unknown.

The TCR comes from a human donor with ulcerative colitis or Crohn's disease, or a healthy co-twin of an affected twin (not recorded which). The sequencing input was blood.

The CDR3 corresponds to CASSFTTAGNEQFF. The sequence joins TRBV7-9 to TRBJ2-1; TCRdb calls TRBD2, which cannot be checked without DNA. From its cysteine to its phenylalanine, the CDR3 spans 14 amino acids. The entry carries no DNA sequence. The germline V gene (reference sequence) gives CDR1 as SEHNR and CDR2 as FQNEAQ.